This TCR beta chain was documented in a study of OX40 agonist ivuxolimab in advanced cancers. This clone was detected once. TCRdb's table, derived via immunoSEQ multiplex PCR, lists solely in-frame clones and lacks some. This table holds approximately 98,000 clones, less than 95% found once. Germline CDR1 is ENHRY and CDR2 is SYGVKD. V dropped 2 bases and J dropped 11 bases, with 12 bases sitting between them. The CDR3 loop spans 12 amino acids. The receptor comes from an adult with an advanced solid tumor such as melanoma, head and neck, liver or kidney cancer. The source material was CD4+ or CD8+ T cells sorted from blood, sampled in a trial of the OX40 agonist ivuxolimab. The V and J genes are TRBV10-3 and TRBJ2-5; D is possibly TRBD2 (5 bases). The DNA for the CDR3 is TGTGCCATCAGTGAGACACCAGCGGAGCAGTACTTC. Encoded protein: CAISETPAEQYF.